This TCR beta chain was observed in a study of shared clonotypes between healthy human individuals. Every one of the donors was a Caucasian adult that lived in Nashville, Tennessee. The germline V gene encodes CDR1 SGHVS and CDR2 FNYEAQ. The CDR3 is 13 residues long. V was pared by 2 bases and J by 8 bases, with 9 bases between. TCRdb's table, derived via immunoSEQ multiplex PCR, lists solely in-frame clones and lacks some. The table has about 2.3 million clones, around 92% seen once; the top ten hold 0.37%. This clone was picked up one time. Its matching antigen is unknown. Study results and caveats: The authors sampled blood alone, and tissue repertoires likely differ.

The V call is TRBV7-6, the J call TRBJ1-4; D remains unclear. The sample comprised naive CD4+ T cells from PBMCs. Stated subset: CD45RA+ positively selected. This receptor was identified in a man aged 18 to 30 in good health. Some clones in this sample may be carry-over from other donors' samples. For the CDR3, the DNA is TGTGCCAGCAGCTTATACGCGAGAGAAAAACTGTTTTTT. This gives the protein CASSLYAREKLFF.